This T cell receptor (beta chain) was captured in a study of early T cells in non-severe SARS-CoV-2 infection. Study details: Sequencing targeted bulk RNA from unsorted whole blood, leaving chains unpaired.

From germline, CDR1 is WNHNN and CDR2 SYGVQD (reference sequence). The CDR3 contains 14 residues. V shed 4 bases and J shed 0 bases, with 7 bases lying between them. The TCR library protocol was used to attach unique molecular identifiers. These identifiers were attached to individual cDNA molecules. TCRdb recomputed calls from the 5' RACE reads with MiXCR, one row per CDR3 protein. The data contain under 25,000 distinct CDR3 sequences, roughly 4.7% of them seen just once; the ten biggest clones take up roughly 4.3%. The material sequenced was whole blood. The receptor's source is an adult who was a healthcare worker with PCR-confirmed SARS-CoV-2 infection or an uninfected control (not recorded which). The chain has TRBV10-1 and TRBJ2-1; D is ambiguous. CDR3 residues: CASSGFSSYNEQFF. CDR3 DNA: TGCGCCAGCAGTGGCTTCAGCTCCTACAATGAGCAGTTCTTC.